A selection of T cell receptor beta chains follows, all from one sample in a study of T-cell memory formation after mild COVID-19. TCRdb re-derived calls from the 5' RACE reads in MiXCR, one entry per CDR3 protein. The sample carries around 510,000 distinct CDR3 sequences, roughly a fifth recorded once. The source material was PBMCs or a T cell subset sorted from them (not recorded which). The receptors derive from an adult woman who had mild COVID-19 (a few samples of this study predate the infection). Cell type and time point are not known. The CDR3 runs from the conserved cysteine through the conserved F or W. The order of the fields is J gene, CDR3 length, clone size, V gene, D gene, CDR3 DNA, CDR3 protein. A D gene is named only where the DNA matches it firmly. Some rows mark clone size as missing; the rest say once, few, many or name a class of expanded clone.

>TRBJ1-5|14|few|TRBV18|TRBD1
TGTGCCAGCTCACGGCTGGACAGGGGCCAGCCCCAGCATTTT
CASSRLDRGQPQHF
>TRBJ2-7|13|.|TRBV2|.
TGTGCCAGCAGTCCCGGACTCCAAGGCGAGCAGTACTTC
CASSPGLQGEQYF
>TRBJ2-6|20|.|TRBV24-1|TRBD1
TGTGCCACCAGTGATTCCGGGACAGGGGGATTCCACTCTGGGGCCAACGTCCTGACTTTC
CATSDSGTGGFHSGANVLTF
>TRBJ1-2|15|few|TRBV5-1|.
TGCGCCAGATCCCCTCCGGCTAGTCCGGTCTATGGCTACACCTTC
CARSPPASPVYGYTF
>TRBJ2-7|14|few|TRBV7-9|TRBD1
TGTGCCAGCACCCCGGGACAGGGGACTGACGAGCAGTACTTC
CASTPGQGTDEQYF
>TRBJ1-1|13|once|TRBV24-1|.
TGTGCCACCACCGGGGGGCCCTATCAAGAAGCTTTCTTT
CATTGGPYQEAFF
>TRBJ1-1|15|.|TRBV4-1|TRBD1
TGCGCCAGCAGCAGACGGACAGGGATGGACACTGAAGCTTTCTTT
CASSRRTGMDTEAFF
>TRBJ1-5|12|.|TRBV6-2/TRBV6-3|.
TGTGCCAGCAGAAGGTACGGGCAGCCCCAGCATTTT
CASRRYGQPQHF
>TRBJ2-1|12|.|TRBV5-1|TRBD1
TGCGCCAGCAGCCCAGGACAGGGGAAGCAGTTCTTC
CASSPGQGKQFF
>TRBJ2-7|14|few|TRBV6-5|TRBD2
TGTGCCAGCAGTTACGGGCGGGGGACCTACGAGCAGTACTTC
CASSYGRGTYEQYF
>TRBJ1-1|13|few|TRBV28|.
TGTGCCATCTCGGGGGTGATGAACACTGAAGCTTTCTTT
CAISGVMNTEAFF
>TRBJ2-1|15|few|TRBV14|TRBD2
TGTGCCAGCAGCCGAGTCCGGGGGGTATCAGCTGAGCAGTTCTTC
CASSRVRGVSAEQFF
>TRBJ1-1|15|few|TRBV5-1|TRBD1
TGCGCCAGCAGCTTGGGGGACAGTGGGAACACTGAAGCTTTCTTT
CASSLGDSGNTEAFF
>TRBJ2-3|15|.|TRBV12-3/TRBV12-4|TRBD2
TGTGCCAGCAGTTTAAGAAGCGGGAGAACAGATACGCAGTATTTT
CASSLRSGRTDTQYF
>TRBJ2-7|14|few|TRBV19|.
TGTGCCAGTAGTTTCCGGGGGGCAGACTACGAGCAGTACTTC
CASSFRGADYEQYF
>TRBJ2-1|16|.|TRBV6-5|TRBD2
TGTGCCAGCAGCGCTCTAGCGGGGGGGTTCTACAATGAGCAGTTCTTC
CASSALAGGFYNEQFF
>TRBJ1-1|15|few|TRBV19|.
TGTGCCAGTAGTACCCAGCGGAGGGTGCGGACTGAAGCTTTCTTT
CASSTQRRVRTEAFF
>TRBJ2-5|18|.|TRBV18|TRBD2
TGTGCCAGCTCACCACGGCTCCCGGGACTAGCGGGACAAGAGACCCAGTACTTC
CASSPRLPGLAGQETQYF
>TRBJ2-2|14|.|TRBV5-1|TRBD1
TGCGCCAGCAGCAAGGGACAGCGGACCGGGGAGCTGTTTTTT
CASSKGQRTGELFF
>TRBJ2-5|15|.|TRBV2|.
TGTGCCAGCAGTGAACGCCGGCCACAGGGAGAGACCCAGTACTTC
CASSERRPQGETQYF
>TRBJ1-1|11|few|TRBV29-1|.
TGCAGCGTTGTTGGGTACACTGAAGCTTTCTTT
CSVVGYTEAFF
>TRBJ2-1|16|few|TRBV5-1|TRBD2
TGCGCCAGCAGGGGACTAGCGGGAACGGATGTAAATGAGCAGTTCTTC
CASRGLAGTDVNEQFF
>TRBJ2-1|13|few|TRBV29-1|.
TGCAGCGTTGTGGGTATGTCCTACAATGAGCAGTTCTTC
CSVVGMSYNEQFF
>TRBJ2-7|16|.|TRBV6-2/TRBV6-3|.
TGTGCCAGCAGTTACCCTTACGGGACACCCCTCTACGAGCAGTACTTC
CASSYPYGTPLYEQYF
>TRBJ2-5|16|many|TRBV6-5|.
TGTGCCAGCAGTTACTCGGGTTCAATAGAGGAAGAGACCCAGTACTTC
CASSYSGSIEEETQYF
>TRBJ2-1|17|few|TRBV24-1|TRBD2
TGTGCCACCAGTGACCAGCTTCTAGCGGGAGGCAACAATGAGCAGTTCTTC
CATSDQLLAGGNNEQFF
>TRBJ2-4|16|few|TRBV19|TRBD1
TGTGCCAGTAGTTCCGGACAGGGACTAGCCAAAAACATTCAGTACTTC
CASSSGQGLAKNIQYF
>TRBJ2-3|15|.|TRBV9|TRBD1
TGTGCCAGCACGATACAGGGGTTTAGCACAGATACGCAGTATTTT
CASTIQGFSTDTQYF
>TRBJ2-3|13|few|TRBV7-3|.
TGTGCCAGCAGCCCCTCTAGGGGAGATACGCAGTATTTT
CASSPSRGDTQYF
>TRBJ1-1|14|few|TRBV18|.
TGTGCCAGCAGCCCCGTTGGGGGAAACACTGAAGCTTTCTTT
CASSPVGGNTEAFF
>TRBJ2-5|16|.|TRBV20-1|TRBD1
TGCAGTGCTAGAGATCCCCGACAGGGGCAGTATGAGACCCAGTACTTC
CSARDPRQGQYETQYF
>TRBJ1-1|15|.|TRBV5-1|TRBD1
TGCGCCTGCAGCCCAGGGGACAGGGACAACACTGAAGCTTTCTTT
CACSPGDRDNTEAFF
>TRBJ2-7|15|.|TRBV5-1|.
TGCGCCAGCACCCCTGGGGGACATAGGACTACCGAGCAGTACTTC
CASTPGGHRTTEQYF
>TRBJ2-3|14|few|TRBV29-1|.
TGCAGCGTTGAAGGAGGTTGGTCGTTTAAAACGCAGTATTTT
CSVEGGWSFKTQYF
>TRBJ1-5|16|.|TRBV6-1|.
TGTGCCAGCAGTGAAGGGGGGCCCCATGGTACCCAGCCCCAGCATTTT
CASSEGGPHGTQPQHF
>TRBJ2-2|15|.|TRBV6-5|TRBD2
TGTGCCAGCAGTCCACTAGCGGCCCCGAACGGGGAGCTGTTTTTT
CASSPLAAPNGELFF
>TRBJ2-4|9|.|TRBV27|.
TGTGCCAGACTTATCATTCAGTACTTC
CARLIIQYF
>TRBJ1-1|12|.|TRBV30|.
TGTGCCTGGAAGCAACCCCGCGGGGAAGCTTTCTTT
CAWKQPRGEAFF
>TRBJ2-1|14|few|TRBV7-9|.
TGTGCCAGCAGCTCCCGCCAATCCTACAATGAGCAGTTCTTC
CASSSRQSYNEQFF
>TRBJ2-6|16|few|TRBV3-1|TRBD1
TGTGCCAGCAGCCGGGACAGGGGGCCTGGGGCCAACGTCCTGACTTTC
CASSRDRGPGANVLTF